This is a list of T cell receptor beta chains from one sample in a study of blood T cell repertoires in COVID-19. Assay: immunoSEQ multiplex PCR; the TCRdb copy retains only in-frame clones and omits some. The sample carries about 120,000 clones, about 89% recorded once. The sample consisted of peripheral blood. These receptors were taken from a human donor with acute or convalescent COVID-19. The donor label of this sample is uncertain. Each CDR3 is given with its conserved first and last residue. The D gene is left open where the match is weak. The listing skips clone size in some rows; elsewhere it reads once, few, many or a size class.

V gene	J gene	D gene	clone size	CDR3 length	CDR3 protein	CDR3 DNA
TRBV9	TRBJ2-3	TRBD2	.	17	CASSVVAGGISTDTQYF	TGTGCCAGCAGCGTAGTAGCGGGAGGGATCAGCACAGATACGCAGTATTTT
TRBV2	TRBJ2-7	TRBD2	.	15	CASLASGRNSYEQYF	TGTGCCAGCCTTGCTAGCGGACGAAACTCCTACGAGCAGTACTTC
TRBV18	TRBJ2-3	.	.	16	CASSPFVGESTDTQYF	TGTGCCAGCTCACCCTTTGTAGGGGAAAGCACAGATACGCAGTATTTT
TRBV25-1	TRBJ2-3	.	.	15	CASSRGSSSTDTQYF	TGTGCCAGCAGTAGGGGTTCCTCTAGCACAGATACGCAGTATTTT
TRBV7-4	TRBJ1-4	.	.	19	CASSLDLVAQPHTNEKLFF	TGTGCCAGCAGCTTAGATCTAGTGGCCCAGCCTCACACCAATGAAAAACTGTTTTTT
TRBV6-2/TRBV6-3	TRBJ1-5	TRBD1	.	15	CASSPQGAHNQPQHF	TGTGCCAGCAGTCCACAGGGGGCTCACAATCAGCCCCAGCATTTT
TRBV6-4	TRBJ2-1	.	once	13	CASSDEGYNEQFF	TGTGCCAGCAGTGACGAGGGCTACAATGAGCAGTTCTTC
TRBV15	TRBJ1-1	TRBD1	.	15	CATSRSTGGNTEAFF	TGTGCCACCAGCAGATCAACAGGGGGCAATACTGAAGCTTTCTTT
TRBV15	TRBJ2-5	.	.	14	CATSRPAVQETQYF	TGTGCCACCAGCAGGCCGGCGGTTCAAGAGACCCAGTACTTC
TRBV19	TRBJ1-5	.	few	14	CASSIEGGDQPQHF	TGTGCCAGTAGTATAGAGGGGGGGGATCAGCCCCAGCATTTT
TRBV6-4	TRBJ2-5	TRBD2	.	16	CASSDPGGGSSETQYF	TGTGCCAGCAGTGACCCCGGCGGGGGGTCCTCGGAGACCCAGTACTTC
TRBV7-6	TRBJ2-7	TRBD1	.	17	CASSLSRGPFDPYEQYF	TGTGCCAGCAGCTTAAGTAGGGGGCCATTTGACCCCTACGAGCAGTACTTC
TRBV20-1	TRBJ1-1	.	.	16	CSASRIGQRYSTEAFF	TGCAGTGCTAGTAGGATTGGGCAAAGGTACTCCACTGAAGCTTTCTTT
TRBV4-1	TRBJ1-6	.	.	13	CASSPRDTQFLHF	TGCGCCAGCAGCCCCCGGGACACCCAGTTCCTCCACTTT
TRBV30	TRBJ2-5	.	.	13	CAWTLRGFETQYF	TGTGCCTGGACCCTACGGGGGTTTGAGACCCAGTACTTC
TRBV28	TRBJ2-5	.	.	17	CASSSPPGGGSKETQYF	TGTGCCAGCAGTTCACCCCCGGGGGGCGGATCTAAAGAGACCCAGTACTTC
TRBV27	TRBJ1-2	TRBD1	.	16	CASSLSIRDRGYGYTF	TGTGCCAGCAGTTTATCGATCAGGGACAGGGGCTATGGCTACACCTTC
TRBV7-9	TRBJ1-3	TRBD1	.	14	CASSLGTVGNTIYF	TGTGCCAGCAGCCTCGGGACAGTTGGAAACACCATATATTTT
TRBV6-2/TRBV6-3	TRBJ2-2	.	.	12	CASSLLTGELFF	TGTGCCAGCAGTCTTCTAACCGGGGAGCTGTTTTTT
TRBV10-3	TRBJ2-2	TRBD2	once	19	CAISEGLAGANSNTGELFF	TGTGCCATCAGTGAGGGGCTAGCGGGAGCCAATTCGAACACCGGGGAGCTGTTTTTT
TRBV30	TRBJ2-7	.	.	12	CALTGFSYEQYF	TGTGCCCTAACAGGGTTCTCCTACGAGCAGTACTTC
TRBV24-1	TRBJ2-2	TRBD1	.	17	CATSDLGQGAFTGELFF	TGTGCCACCAGTGATTTAGGGCAGGGGGCGTTCACCGGGGAGCTGTTTTTT
TRBV7-8	TRBJ2-1	.	.	12	CASSFRRGEQFF	TGTGCCAGCAGCTTTCGTAGAGGCGAGCAGTTCTTC
TRBV5-1	TRBJ2-2	TRBD1	.	16	CASSLQDRAITGELFF	TGCGCCAGCAGCCTACAGGACAGGGCCATCACCGGGGAGCTGTTTTTT
TRBV4-1	TRBJ1-2	.	.	15	CASSRMTGNNYGYTF	TGCGCCAGCAGCCGAATGACAGGCAATAACTATGGCTACACCTTC
TRBV28	TRBJ1-2	.	.	14	CASIGSQGFYGYTF	TGTGCCAGCATCGGGTCACAGGGTTTCTATGGCTACACCTTC
TRBV6-5	TRBJ2-3	.	.	13	CASRSGWADTQYF	TGTGCCAGCAGGAGCGGGTGGGCAGATACGCAGTATTTT
TRBV28	TRBJ1-1	.	.	13	CASSPNMNTEAFF	TGTGCCAGCAGCCCTAATATGAACACTGAAGCTTTCTTT
TRBV6-2/TRBV6-3	TRBJ2-7	.	.	16	CASSSPWIAEHYEQYF	TGTGCCAGCAGCTCCCCGTGGATAGCGGAACACTACGAGCAGTACTTC
TRBV25-1	TRBJ2-1	TRBD2	once	17	CASSGFTLAGDYNEQFF	TGTGCCAGCAGTGGATTTACCTTAGCGGGGGACTACAATGAGCAGTTCTTC
TRBV21-1	TRBJ2-1	.	.	16	CASSTRAGATYNEQFF	TGTGCCAGCAGCACGCGAGCGGGAGCGACCTACAATGAGCAGTTCTTC
TRBV18	TRBJ1-5	.	.	13	CASSPLQQQPQHF	TGTGCCAGCTCACCACTCCAACAGCAGCCCCAGCATTTT
TRBV2	TRBJ2-1	TRBD2	.	15	CASGGLAGGWDEQFF	TGTGCCAGCGGAGGACTAGCGGGAGGGTGGGATGAGCAGTTCTTC
TRBV6-5	TRBJ1-2	TRBD1	.	16	CASSYRGTGGNYGYTF	TGTGCCAGCAGTTACCGCGGGACAGGGGGCAACTATGGCTACACCTTC
TRBV6-5	TRBJ1-5	.	.	13	CASSPPGGQPQHF	TGTGCCAGCAGTCCCCCGGGGGGGCAGCCCCAGCATTTT
TRBV28	TRBJ1-5	.	.	14	CASSAGGRGQPQHF	TGTGCCAGCAGTGCCGGAGGGCGCGGTCAGCCCCAGCATTTT
TRBV9	TRBJ1-5	TRBD1	.	13	CASSVGGTGAQHF	TGTGCCAGCAGCGTAGGAGGGACAGGGGCCCAGCATTTT
TRBV3-1/TRBV3-2	TRBJ2-1	TRBD1	.	21	CASSQEWGDRGSLRTYNEQFF	TGTGCCAGCAGCCAAGAGTGGGGGGACAGGGGATCACTCCGCACCTACAATGAGCAGTTCTTC
TRBV29-1	TRBJ2-1	.	.	14	CSVTITGALNEQFF	TGCAGCGTTACAATAACGGGAGCTCTAAATGAGCAGTTCTTC
TRBV6-2/TRBV6-3	TRBJ1-1	.	.	13	CASSYQGNTEAFF	TGTGCCAGCAGTTACCAGGGCAACACTGAAGCTTTCTTT
TRBV6-5	TRBJ1-1	.	.	15	CASSYSLEGNTEAFF	TGTGCCAGCAGTTACTCTTTAGAGGGGAACACTGAAGCTTTCTTT
TRBV20-1	TRBJ2-7	.	.	11	CSAGEVAEQYF	TGCAGTGCTGGGGAGGTCGCCGAGCAGTACTTC
TRBV28	TRBJ1-4	.	few	15	CASSSGDRANEKLFF	TGTGCCAGCAGTAGCGGGGACCGAGCAAATGAAAAACTGTTTTTT
TRBV19	TRBJ1-5	.	once	14	CASSIGRVDQPQHF	TGTGCCAGTAGTATAGGCAGGGTAGATCAGCCCCAGCATTTT
TRBV30	TRBJ1-1	.	.	15	CAWSVPRQGSTEAFF	TGTGCCTGGAGTGTACCCCGGCAGGGGAGCACTGAAGCTTTCTTT
TRBV12-3/TRBV12-4	TRBJ1-3	.	.	10	CASSLHTIYF	TGTGCCAGCAGTCTACACACCATATATTTT
TRBV5-5	TRBJ2-7	.	once	12	CASSLSSYEQYF	TGTGCCAGCAGTCTTAGCTCCTACGAGCAGTACTTC
TRBV7-9	TRBJ2-1	TRBD2	.	15	CASSRSLAGAPQEFF	TGTGCCAGCAGCCGTTCTCTAGCGGGAGCTCCTCAGGAGTTCTTC
TRBV2	TRBJ2-1	TRBD2	.	15	CASSVRTSGNNEQFF	TGTGCCAGCAGTGTTAGGACTAGCGGGAACAATGAGCAGTTCTTC
TRBV5-1	TRBJ2-7	TRBD1	.	14	CASSNRDRGSEQYF	TGCGCCAGCAGCAACCGGGACAGGGGTTCCGAGCAGTACTTC
TRBV27	TRBJ2-3	.	.	15	CASSSVPFVADTQYF	TGTGCCAGCAGTTCAGTCCCCTTTGTCGCAGATACGCAGTATTTT
TRBV10-3	TRBJ2-7	.	.	12	CANGLTPYEQYF	TGTGCCAACGGACTGACCCCCTACGAGCAGTACTTC